This T cell receptor beta chain derives from a study of shared clonotypes between healthy human individuals. Findings and limits, study-wide: Naive CD4 clonotype sharing across a few donors was 4.5% to 6%.

Profiling relied on immunoSEQ multiplex PCR, and the TCRdb table lists in-frame clones only, not all of them. The sample yields fewer than 1.4 million clones, approximately 78% seen once. This CDR3 region has 15 residues. Looked up from germline, CDR1 is LNHDA and CDR2 is SQIVND (reference sequence). Trimming at V came to 6 bases and at J to 7 bases, leaving 11 bases not matched to a gene. This clone was observed a few times. Its antigen is currently unknown. The gene calls are TRBV19 and TRBJ1-5; TRBD1 agrees at 8 bases. The clonotype originates from a man younger than 35 in good health. Some clones in this sample may be carry-over from other donors' samples. The sample comprised memory CD4+ T cells from PBMCs. Stated subset: CD45RA-negative fraction. CDR3 sequence reads: CASSGPGGFNQPQHF. The CDR3 region has the DNA TGTGCCAGTAGCGGTCCAGGGGGCTTTAACCAGCCCCAGCATTTT.